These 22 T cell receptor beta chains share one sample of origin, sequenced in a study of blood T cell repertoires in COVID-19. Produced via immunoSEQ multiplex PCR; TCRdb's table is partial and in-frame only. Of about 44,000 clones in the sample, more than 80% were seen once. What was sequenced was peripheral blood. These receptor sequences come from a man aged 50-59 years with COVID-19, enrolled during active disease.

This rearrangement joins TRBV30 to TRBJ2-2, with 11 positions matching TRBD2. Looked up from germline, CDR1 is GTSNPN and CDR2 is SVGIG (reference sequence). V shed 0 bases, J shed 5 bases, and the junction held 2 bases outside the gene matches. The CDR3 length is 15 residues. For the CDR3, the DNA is TGTGCCTGGAGTGTGCTAGCGGGAGGAACCGGGGAGCTGTTTTTT. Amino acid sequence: CAWSVLAGGTGELFF.

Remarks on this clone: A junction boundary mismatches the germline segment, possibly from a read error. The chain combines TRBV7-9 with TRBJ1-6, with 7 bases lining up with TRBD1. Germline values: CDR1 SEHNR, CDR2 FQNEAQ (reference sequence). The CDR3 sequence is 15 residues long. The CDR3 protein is CASSFVDRAYSPLHF. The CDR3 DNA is TGTGCCAGCAGCTTTGTAGACAGGGCTTATTCTCCCCTCCACTTT.

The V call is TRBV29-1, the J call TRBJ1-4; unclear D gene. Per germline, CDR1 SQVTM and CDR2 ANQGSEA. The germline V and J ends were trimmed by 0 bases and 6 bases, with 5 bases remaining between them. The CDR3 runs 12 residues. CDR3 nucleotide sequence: TGCAGCGTTGAAGACGGGGATGAAAAACTGTTTTTT. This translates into CSVEDGDEKLFF. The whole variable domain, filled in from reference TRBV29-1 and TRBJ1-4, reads SAVISQKPSRDICQRGTSLTIQCQVDSQVTMMFWYRQQPGQSLTLIATANQGSEATYESGFVIDKFPISRPNLTFSTLTVSNMSPEDSSIYLCSVEDGDEKLFFGSGTQLSVL.

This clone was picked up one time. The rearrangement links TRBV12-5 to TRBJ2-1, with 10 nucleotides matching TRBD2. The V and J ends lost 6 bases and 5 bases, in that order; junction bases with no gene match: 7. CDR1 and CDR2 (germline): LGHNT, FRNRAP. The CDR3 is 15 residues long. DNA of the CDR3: TGTGCTAGTGGAACTGGACTAGCGGACGACAATGAGCAGTTCTTC. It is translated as CASGTGLADDNEQFF.

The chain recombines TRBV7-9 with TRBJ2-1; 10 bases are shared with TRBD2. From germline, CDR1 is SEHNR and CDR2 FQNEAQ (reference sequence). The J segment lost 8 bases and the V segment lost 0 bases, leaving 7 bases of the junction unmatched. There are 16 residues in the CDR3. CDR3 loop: CASSLARSSGSHEQFF. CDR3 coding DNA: TGTGCCAGCAGCTTAGCGAGGTCTAGCGGGAGCCATGAGCAGTTCTTC.

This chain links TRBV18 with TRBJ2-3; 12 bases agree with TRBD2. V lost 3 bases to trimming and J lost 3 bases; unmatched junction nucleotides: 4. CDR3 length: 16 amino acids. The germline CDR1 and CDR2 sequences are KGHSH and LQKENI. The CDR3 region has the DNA TGTGCCAGCTCACCCCGGACTAGCGGGACGACAGATACGCAGTATTTT. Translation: CASSPRTSGTTDTQYF.

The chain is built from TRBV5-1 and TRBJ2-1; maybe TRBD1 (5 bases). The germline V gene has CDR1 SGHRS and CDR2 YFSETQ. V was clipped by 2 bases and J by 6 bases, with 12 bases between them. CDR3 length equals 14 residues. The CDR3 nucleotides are TGCGCCAGCAGCTTCCTGGGGCCAAGCAATGAGCAGTTCTTC. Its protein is CASSFLGPSNEQFF.

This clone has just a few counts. CDR3 bases: TGTGCCAGCAGCTTAGTAGGGCGACTAGCGGGAAGGAGGGGGAGGGAGACCCAGTACTTC. Encoded protein: CASSLVGRLAGRRGRETQYF. This chain connects TRBV7-8 to TRBJ2-5; 11 nucleotides line up with TRBD2. There are 20 residues in the CDR3. Germline loops: CDR1 SGHVS, CDR2 FQNEAQ. With V trimmed by 1 base and J by 5 bases, 18 bases remained unmatched.

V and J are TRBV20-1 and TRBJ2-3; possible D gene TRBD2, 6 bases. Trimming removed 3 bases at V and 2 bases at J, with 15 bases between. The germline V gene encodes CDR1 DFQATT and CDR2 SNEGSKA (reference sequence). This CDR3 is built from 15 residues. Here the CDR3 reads CSASYGAGSTDTQYF. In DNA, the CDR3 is TGCAGTGCTAGTTACGGGGCGGGGTCCACAGATACGCAGTATTTT.

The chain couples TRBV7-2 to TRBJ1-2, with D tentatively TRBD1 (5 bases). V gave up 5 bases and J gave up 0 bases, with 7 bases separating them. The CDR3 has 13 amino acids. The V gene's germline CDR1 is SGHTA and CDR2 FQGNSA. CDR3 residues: CASSATANYGYTF. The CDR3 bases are TGTGCCAGCAGCGCGACAGCTAACTATGGCTACACCTTC.

CDR3 loop: CASSQDIGYSGNTIYF. CDR3 DNA: TGCGCCAGCAGCCAGGACATAGGGTACTCTGGAAACACCATATATTTT. The gene calls are TRBV4-3 and TRBJ1-3, with D possibly TRBD1 on 5 matching bases. Germline V gene lookup returns CDR1 LGHNA and CDR2 YSLEER. This CDR3 has 16 amino acids. Trimming pared 3 bases from V and 0 bases from J, leaving 12 bases between.

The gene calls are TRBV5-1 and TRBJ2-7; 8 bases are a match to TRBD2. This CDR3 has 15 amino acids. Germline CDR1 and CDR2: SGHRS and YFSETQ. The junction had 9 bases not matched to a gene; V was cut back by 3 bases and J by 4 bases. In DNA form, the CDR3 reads TGCGCCAGCAGCTCCCGAGTTAGCGGGACTTACGAGCAGTACTTC. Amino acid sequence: CASSSRVSGTYEQYF.

The CDR3 DNA follows: TGTGCCAGTATGAAAGGGGGCTTAACTAATGAAAAACTGTTTTTT. Residues: CASMKGGLTNEKLFF. The chain couples TRBV19 to TRBJ1-4; 7 bases match TRBD1. Germline assignment: CDR1 LNHDA and CDR2 SQIVND (reference sequence). The junction had 6 bases not matched to a gene; V was cut back by 7 bases and J by 1 base. This CDR3 is 15 amino acids long.

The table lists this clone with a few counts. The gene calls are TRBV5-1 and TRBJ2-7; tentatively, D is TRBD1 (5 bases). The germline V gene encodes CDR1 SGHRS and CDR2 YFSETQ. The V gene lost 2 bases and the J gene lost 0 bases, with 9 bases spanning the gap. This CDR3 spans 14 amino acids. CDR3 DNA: TGCGCCAGCAGCTTCGACAGAATCTCCTACGAGCAGTACTTC. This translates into CASSFDRISYEQYF. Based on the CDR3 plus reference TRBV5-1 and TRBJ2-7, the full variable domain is KAGVTQTPRYLIKTRGQQVTLSCSPISGHRSVSWYQQTPGQGLQFLFEYFSETQRNKGNFPGRFSGRQFSNSRSEMNVSTLELGDSALYLCASSFDRISYEQYFGPGTRLTVT.

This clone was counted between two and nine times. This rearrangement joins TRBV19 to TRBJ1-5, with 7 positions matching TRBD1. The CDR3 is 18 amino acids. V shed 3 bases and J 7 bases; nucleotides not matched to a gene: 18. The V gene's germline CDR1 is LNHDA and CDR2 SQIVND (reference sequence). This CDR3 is CASSMPRMVTGRKQPQHF. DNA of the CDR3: TGTGCCAGTAGTATGCCCCGTATGGTGACAGGGAGGAAACAGCCCCAGCATTTT.

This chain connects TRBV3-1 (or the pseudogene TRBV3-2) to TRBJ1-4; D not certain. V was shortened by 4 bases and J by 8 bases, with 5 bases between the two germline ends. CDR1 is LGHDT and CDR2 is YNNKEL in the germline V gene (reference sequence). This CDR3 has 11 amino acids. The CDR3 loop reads CASSRREKLFF. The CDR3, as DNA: TGTGCCAGCAGCCGTCGGGAAAAACTGTTTTTT.

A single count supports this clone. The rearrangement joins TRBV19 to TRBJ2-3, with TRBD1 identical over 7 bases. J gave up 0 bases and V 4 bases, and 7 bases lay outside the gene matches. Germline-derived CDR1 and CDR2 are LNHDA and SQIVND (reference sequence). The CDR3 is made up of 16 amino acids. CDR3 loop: CASSNRQGTSTDTQYF. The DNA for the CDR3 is TGTGCCAGTAGTAACAGACAGGGCACAAGCACAGATACGCAGTATTTT. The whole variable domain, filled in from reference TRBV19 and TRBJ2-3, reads DGGITQSPKYLFRKEGQNVTLSCEQNLNHDAMYWYRQDPGQGLRLIYYSQIVNDFQKGDIAEGYSVSREKKESFPLTVTSAQKNPTAFYLCASSNRQGTSTDTQYFGPGTRLTVL.

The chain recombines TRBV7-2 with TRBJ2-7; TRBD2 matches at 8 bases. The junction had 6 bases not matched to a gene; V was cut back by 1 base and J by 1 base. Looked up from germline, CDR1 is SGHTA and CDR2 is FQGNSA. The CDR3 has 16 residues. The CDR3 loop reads CASSLEGGRQSYEQYF. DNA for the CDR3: TGTGCCAGCAGCTTAGAGGGCGGGAGGCAATCCTACGAGCAGTACTTC.

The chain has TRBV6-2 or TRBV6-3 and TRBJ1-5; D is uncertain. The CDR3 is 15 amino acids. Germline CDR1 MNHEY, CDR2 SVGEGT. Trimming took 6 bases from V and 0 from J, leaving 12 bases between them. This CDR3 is CASSKDIYSNQPQHF. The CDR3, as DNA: TGTGCCAGCAGCAAAGACATCTATAGCAATCAGCCCCAGCATTTT.

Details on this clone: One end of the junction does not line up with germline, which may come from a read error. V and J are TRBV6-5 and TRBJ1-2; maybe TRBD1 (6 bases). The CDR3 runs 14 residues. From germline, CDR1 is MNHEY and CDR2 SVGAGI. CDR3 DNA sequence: TGTGCCAGCAGTACCGCAGGGGACGGCTATGGCTACACCTTT. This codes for CASSTAGDGYGYTF.

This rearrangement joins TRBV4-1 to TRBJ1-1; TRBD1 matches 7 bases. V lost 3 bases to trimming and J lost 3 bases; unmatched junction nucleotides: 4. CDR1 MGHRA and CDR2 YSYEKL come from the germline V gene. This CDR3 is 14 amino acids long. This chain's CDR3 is CASSHRTGDTEAFF. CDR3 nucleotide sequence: TGCGCCAGCAGCCACCGAACAGGGGACACTGAAGCTTTCTTT.

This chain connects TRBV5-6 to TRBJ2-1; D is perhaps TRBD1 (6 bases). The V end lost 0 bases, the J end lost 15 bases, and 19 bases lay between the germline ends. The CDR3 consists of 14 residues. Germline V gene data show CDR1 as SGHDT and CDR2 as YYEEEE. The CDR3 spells CASSLAGQTLTGFF. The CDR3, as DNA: TGTGCCAGCAGCTTGGCTGGACAGACCCTCACAGGGTTCTTC.